This T cell receptor beta chain comes out of a study of beta chain features in type 1 diabetes. Notes on this clone: Its antigen is currently unknown.

The collection from each donor was one heparinised blood draw averaging around 0.11 L. The authors sorted CD4+ naive, central memory, regulatory and stem cell-like memory cells via CD45RO/CCR7/CD25/CD127/CD95/CD27. Whole-study results and caveats: Relative to healthy donors, patients appeared to have naive, central memory and Treg TCRB repertoires that were more similar. Reduced insertions and increased deletions marked VDJ junctions in type 1 diabetes patients. All four CD4+ subsets of Type 1 diabetes patients contained TCRB CDR3s that were moderately but significantly shorter.

Every isolated RNA sample was fully reverse transcribed, so sequencing captured expressed TCRB transcripts. TCRdb keeps only in-frame clones here, not all; method: immunoSEQ multiplex PCR. The table includes around 710,000 clones, 9.5% to 15% detected once. The CDR3 runs 14 residues. Trimming took off 5 bases at V and 5 bases at J, with 15 bases between the two ends. CDR1 is SGHTA and CDR2 is FQGNSA in the germline V gene. The chain couples TRBV7-2 to TRBJ1-2; no reliable D call. Sequences were obtained from naive CD4+ T cells from blood. This sequence originates from a man aged 25 to 45 with type 1 diabetes. The CDR3 nucleotides read TGTGCCAGCAGCCCCCCTTGGACGGAGTATGGCTACACCTTC. As protein: CASSPPWTEYGYTF.